This TCR beta chain was retrieved from a study of breast tumors, draining lymph nodes, adjacent tissues (dated by TCRdb to about 2016). Some background on the complete study: In breast cancer patients, the study compared the TCR beta repertoires of tumor, adjacent nontumor tissue and axillary lymph nodes. The study was designed to assess the relationships and possible T-cell exchange between tumor, surrounding tissue and draining lymph node repertoires in human breast cancer. Study-wide conclusions, independent of this receptor: Tumor T-cell repertoires showed less diversity than lymph node repertoires and more diversity than nontumor tissue repertoires, and tumor T-cell repertoires showed preferential V and J gene usage. The data were judged consistent with most tumor T cells deriving from the lymph node and then expanding within tumor tissue. Tumor and nontumor tissue repertoires were significantly more similar in luminal-like than in basal-like breast cancer. The conclusion that tumor T cells originate in lymph nodes was presented as consistent with a hypothesis rather than as directly demonstrated.

The sequencer was an Illumina HiSeq 2000. TCR beta chain libraries were generated through multiplex PCR amplification. High-throughput sequencing was used to analyze the amplified TCR beta chain products. TCRdb itself trimmed the public reads at Q25 with fastp, ran MiXCR and retained productive beta chains. Each CDR3 protein appears once, grouped with its most common genes and DNA. The sample contains some 140,000 distinct CDR3 sequences, about a fifth of them found a single time. The biggest ten clones account for under 3% of the sample. In the case of this clonotype: Its antigen is not yet known. No base-level quality is on record; no much larger clone is a single base apart.

Lymph node samples were obtained from the axillary draining lymph nodes of breast cancer patients. V is trimmed back by 7 bases and J by 2 bases, and the junction contains 7 bases that no gene match accounts for. Taken from cysteine to phenylalanine, the CDR3 has 14 residues. Just the 42-base CDR3 DNA is kept, in frame starting at base 1. CDR1 and CDR2 are drawn from the germline V gene: MNHNS, SASEGT. The clonotype comes from a female donor with breast cancer. Some clones in this sample may be carry-over from other donors' samples. This receptor chain uses TRBV6-1 and TRBJ2-5; TRBD1 fits 7 bases in the junction. Sequencing input: axillary lymph node tissue. The nucleotide sequence reads as follows: TGTGCCAGCACCGAATGGGGACAGCAAGAGACCCAGTACTTC. This sequence encodes CASTEWGQQETQYF.